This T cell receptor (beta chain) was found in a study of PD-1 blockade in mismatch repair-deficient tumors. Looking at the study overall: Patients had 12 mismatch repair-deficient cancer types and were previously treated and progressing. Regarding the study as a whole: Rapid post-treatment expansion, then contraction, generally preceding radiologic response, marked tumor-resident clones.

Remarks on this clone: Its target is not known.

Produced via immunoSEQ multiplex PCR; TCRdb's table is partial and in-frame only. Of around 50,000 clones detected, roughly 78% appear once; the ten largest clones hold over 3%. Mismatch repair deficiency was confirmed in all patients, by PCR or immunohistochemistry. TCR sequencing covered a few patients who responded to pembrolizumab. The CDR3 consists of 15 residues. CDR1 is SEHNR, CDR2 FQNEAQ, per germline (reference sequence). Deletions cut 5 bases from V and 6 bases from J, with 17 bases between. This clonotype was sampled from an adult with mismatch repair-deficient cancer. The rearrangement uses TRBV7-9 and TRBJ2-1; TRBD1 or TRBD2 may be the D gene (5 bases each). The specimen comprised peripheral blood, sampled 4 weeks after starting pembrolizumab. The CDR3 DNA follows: TGTGCCAGCAGCCTACGAGGGACCGTAGTCAATGAGCAGTTCTTC. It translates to CASSLRGTVVNEQFF.